The 25 T cell receptor beta chains reported below all come from one sample, sequenced in a study of blood T cell repertoires in COVID-19. Sequenced by immunoSEQ multiplex PCR; TCRdb stores in-frame clones only, minus some. The sample consists of about 130,000 clones, around nine tenths of them appearing once. Input material: peripheral blood. Receptors originate from a woman in her 70s with COVID-19, enrolled during active disease.

V gene TRBV28 combines with J gene TRBJ2-3, with TRBD2 matching 11 bases. The CDR3 has 15 residues. Germline CDR1 and CDR2: MDHEN and SYDVKM. J gave up 6 bases and V 3 bases, and 5 bases lay outside the gene matches. CDR3 in amino acids: CASSLGTSGEDTQYF. The CDR3 DNA is TGTGCCAGCAGTTTGGGGACTAGCGGTGAGGATACGCAGTATTTT.

The CDR3 here is CASSLTGGDETQYF. Here the CDR3 DNA reads TGCGCCAGCAGCTTAACAGGGGGTGACGAGACCCAGTACTTC. The V gene is TRBV5-1, the J gene TRBJ2-5, with 8 nucleotides matching TRBD1. CDR3 length equals 14 residues. Germline V gene data show CDR1 as SGHRS and CDR2 as YFSETQ. After removal of 2 bases from V and 5 bases from J, the junction contained 5 bases not matched to a gene.

The rearrangement uses TRBV5-4 and TRBJ1-3, with D perhaps TRBD1 (5 bases). The CDR3 is 16 amino acids. Germline V lookup: CDR1 SGHNT, CDR2 YYREEE (reference sequence). The V gene lost 0 bases and the J gene lost 1 base, with 11 bases spanning the gap. CDR3 sequence: CASSLAPGGSGNTIYF. The CDR3 coding sequence is TGTGCCAGCAGCTTGGCCCCCGGGGGATCTGGAAACACCATATATTTT.

The chain is built from TRBV7-9 and TRBJ2-7; possibly TRBD2 for D (5 bases). With 1 base removed from V and 7 bases from J, the gap between germline ends came to 14 bases. Germline V gene sequence: CDR1 SEHNR, CDR2 FQNEAQ (reference sequence). This CDR3 contains 14 residues. CDR3 in DNA: TGTGCCAGCAGCTTAGGTGGCAAGACGGGGGAGCAGTACTTC. Translated: CASSLGGKTGEQYF.

The chain links TRBV25-1 to TRBJ2-5; TRBD2 is a possible D gene (6 bases). Germline CDR1 and CDR2: MGHDK and SYGVNS. V lost 1 base and J lost 5, with 14 bases in between. The CDR3 spans 15 residues. The DNA of the CDR3 is TGTGCCAGCAGTGAATTTGGCGGGGTTGATGAGACCCAGTACTTC. It specifies CASSEFGGVDETQYF.

The chain recombines TRBV3-1 (or the pseudogene TRBV3-2) with TRBJ1-2, with a weak D call TRBD1 (5 bases). The CDR3 sequence is 14 residues long. CDR1 is LGHDT, CDR2 YNNKEL, per germline (reference sequence). V gave up 3 bases and J gave up 4 bases, with 12 bases separating them. CDR3 in amino acids: CASSHVRGGYGYTF. The CDR3 DNA reads TGTGCCAGCAGCCACGTGCGGGGCGGCTATGGCTACACCTTC.

The V gene is TRBV6-5, the J gene TRBJ1-4, with TRBD1 matching 9 bases. Germline CDR1 reads MNHEY; CDR2 reads SVGAGI. Trimming at V came to 6 bases and at J to 7 bases, leaving 9 bases not matched to a gene. The CDR3 has 15 residues. CDR3 DNA sequence: TGTGCCAGCAGCCATGGGGACAGGGATGGTGAAAAACTGTTTTTT. It encodes CASSHGDRDGEKLFF.

The chain uses TRBV20-1 and TRBJ2-5; 10 bases map to TRBD2. Germline trimming cut 3 bases from V and 3 bases from J; bases unmatched to any gene: 7. The CDR3 length is 15 residues. CDR1 and CDR2 from the germline V gene are DFQATT and SNEGSKA (reference sequence). The CDR3 spells CSASAPLAGEETQYF. The CDR3 nucleotides are TGCAGTGCTAGTGCACCGCTAGCGGGGGAAGAGACCCAGTACTTC.

This clone was picked up one time. The chain links TRBV10-3 to TRBJ2-2; D remains ambiguous. CDR3 length: 12 residues. The germline gives CDR1 ENHRY, CDR2 SYGVKD. Trimming removed 11 bases from V and 0 bases from J, with 7 bases in between. This CDR3 is CAAAPNTGELFF. CDR3 coding DNA: TGTGCCGCGGCCCCGAACACCGGGGAGCTGTTTTTT.

The chain recombines TRBV27 with TRBJ1-5, with a tentative D call TRBD1 (5 bases). The CDR3 is 17 amino acids. CDR1 is MNHEY, CDR2 SMNVEV, per germline (reference sequence). Deletions cut 3 bases from V and 0 bases from J, with 15 bases between. CDR3 sequence (DNA): TGTGCCAGCAGTTTTGGGGGGGGACTATATAGCAATCAGCCCCAGCATTTT. This gives the protein CASSFGGGLYSNQPQHF.

This clone was seen once. The J gene is TRBJ2-7, the V gene TRBV7-8; D is uncertain. This CDR3 has 10 residues. V was cut by 5 bases and J by 12 bases, with 11 bases left in between. Germline lookup yields CDR1 SGHVS and CDR2 FQNEAQ. The CDR3 bases are TGTGCCAGCAGCCCCCACCCAGGGTACTTC. It is translated as CASSPHPGYF.

This chain connects TRBV5-1 to TRBJ1-3, with TRBD1 matching over 9 bases. In germline, CDR1 is SGHRS, CDR2 YFSETQ. The CDR3 is made up of 16 amino acids. The junction had 4 bases not matched to a gene; V was cut back by 0 bases and J by 3 bases. CDR3 region: CASSLEGQGSGNTIYF. The CDR3 coding sequence is TGCGCCAGCAGCTTGGAAGGACAGGGGAGTGGAAACACCATATATTTT.

The chain uses TRBV5-1 and TRBJ1-6; TRBD1 agrees at 9 bases. V lost 4 bases and J lost 8; bases outside the gene matches: 4. The CDR3 has 14 amino acids. Germline CDR1 reads SGHRS; CDR2 reads YFSETQ. The CDR3 sequence: CASSRTGEDSPLHF. CDR3 bases: TGCGCCAGCAGCCGGACAGGGGAGGATTCACCCCTCCACTTT. Filled out from reference TRBV5-1 and TRBJ1-6, the complete variable domain reads KAGVTQTPRYLIKTRGQQVTLSCSPISGHRSVSWYQQTPGQGLQFLFEYFSETQRNKGNFPGRFSGRQFSNSRSEMNVSTLELGDSALYLCASSRTGEDSPLHFGNGTRLTVT.

This chain connects TRBV2 to TRBJ1-2, with 7 bases matching TRBD1. V shed 4 bases, J shed 0 bases, and the junction held 8 bases outside the gene matches. Germline V CDR1 and CDR2: SNHLY, FYNNEI. This CDR3 is built from 16 residues. The CDR3 protein is CASSGQGAVTNYGYTF. The CDR3, as DNA: TGTGCCAGCAGTGGACAGGGTGCAGTCACTAACTATGGCTACACCTTC. Variable domain in full (rest from reference TRBV2 and TRBJ1-2): EPEVTQTPSHQVTQMGQEVILRCVPISNHLYFYWYRQILGQKVEFLVSFYNNEISEKSEIFDDQFSVERPDGSNFTLKIRSTKLEDSAMYFCASSGQGAVTNYGYTFGSGTRLTVV.

This chain uses TRBV15 with TRBJ1-2; 9 bases are shared with TRBD1. J was trimmed by 8 bases and V by 7 bases; bases with no gene match: 8. CDR1 and CDR2 from the germline V gene are LNHNV and YYDKDF (reference sequence). The CDR3 runs 13 residues. The CDR3 spells CATTRTGELGYTF. The CDR3 DNA is TGTGCCACCACAAGGACAGGGGAGTTGGGCTACACCTTC.

V is TRBV19 and J is TRBJ1-5; D is possibly TRBD1 (6 bases). Germline V gene lookup returns CDR1 LNHDA and CDR2 SQIVND (reference sequence). The CDR3 has 14 amino acids. Trimming removed 11 bases from V and 7 bases from J, with 21 bases in between. CDR3 nucleotides: TGTGCCTCCCGGGGGGCGGGGTGGCAGCAGCCCCAGCATTTT. Protein product: CASRGAGWQQPQHF.

V gene TRBV29-1 combines with J gene TRBJ1-3, with D unclear. Trimming left V 1 base short and J 7 bases short, with 8 bases between. Germline V gene sequence: CDR1 SQVTM, CDR2 ANQGSEA. CDR3 length equals 12 residues. The CDR3 sequence: CSVEGGGNTIYF. The CDR3 DNA is TGCAGCGTTGAAGGGGGAGGGAACACCATATATTTT.

The chain is built from TRBV19 and TRBJ2-7; D is uncertain. V was cut by 4 bases and J by 6 bases, with 19 bases left in between. The CDR3 sequence is 15 residues long. Germline V lookup: CDR1 LNHDA, CDR2 SQIVND (reference sequence). As DNA, the CDR3 is TGTGCCAGTAGTACCCCAGGATACCCTTCTCTCGAGCAGTACTTC. Its protein is CASSTPGYPSLEQYF.

The chain couples TRBV2 to TRBJ1-2, with D uncertain. In germline, CDR1 is SNHLY, CDR2 FYNNEI. V lost 5 bases and J 5 bases, leaving 6 bases between the germline ends. This CDR3 has 11 residues. The CDR3 region has the DNA TGTGCCAGCAGTAGGGAGTATGGCTACACCTTC. Translated, it gives CASSREYGYTF.

This clone was recorded only once. The rearrangement joins TRBV14 to TRBJ2-4, with D perhaps matching TRBD2 (6 bases). Trimming removed 5 bases from V and 4 bases from J, with 15 bases in between. Germline V gives CDR1 SGHDN, CDR2 FVKESK. CDR3 length equals 15 residues. CDR3 coding DNA: TGTGCCAGCAGCAACCGGGACTTAAATAAAAACATTCAGTACTTC. Translated, it gives CASSNRDLNKNIQYF.

This chain links TRBV10-2 with TRBJ2-3; 12 bases agree with TRBD2. Germline V lookup: CDR1 WSHSY, CDR2 SAAADI. The CDR3 sequence is 16 residues long. Losses at the gene ends were 7 bases for V and 3 bases for J; bases not matched to a gene: 8. The CDR3 DNA reads TGCGCCAGCACTTTGACTAGCGGGGGAGGGACAGATACGCAGTATTTT. Its translation is CASTLTSGGGTDTQYF.

The chain uses TRBV6-4 and TRBJ2-2; 10 nucleotides line up with TRBD2. Unmatched junction bases numbered 2, after V lost 6 bases and J lost 4 bases. This CDR3 comprises 14 residues. Germline V gives CDR1 MRHNA, CDR2 SNTAGT. In DNA, the CDR3 is TGTGCCAGCAGAAGACTAGCGGGCACCGGGGAGCTGTTTTTT. Translated: CASRRLAGTGELFF.

This chain joins TRBV5-4 and TRBJ1-3, with D maybe TRBD1 (5 bases). The CDR3 has 14 residues. The germline V gene has CDR1 SGHNT and CDR2 YYREEE (reference sequence). The germline V and J ends were trimmed by 0 bases and 6 bases, with 10 bases remaining between them. The DNA of the CDR3 is TGTGCCAGCAGCTTGGACCAGGGTGCAAACACCATATATTTT. This gives the protein CASSLDQGANTIYF.

The chain combines TRBV2 with TRBJ2-3, with D possibly matching TRBD1 (6 bases). From germline, CDR1 is SNHLY and CDR2 FYNNEI. V dropped 7 bases and J dropped 4 bases, with 12 bases sitting between them. This CDR3 has 13 residues. The CDR3 protein is CASNQGTPDTQYF. DNA for the CDR3: TGTGCCAGCAATCAGGGGACCCCAGATACGCAGTATTTT.

The chain couples TRBV27 to TRBJ1-5; 11 positions match TRBD1. V was clipped by 4 bases and J by 1 base; unmatched bases: 3. Germline V gene lookup returns CDR1 MNHEY and CDR2 SMNVEV (reference sequence). The CDR3 has 16 amino acids. The CDR3 spells CASSWTGGGSNQPQHF. The CDR3 bases are TGTGCCAGCAGTTGGACAGGGGGCGGGAGCAATCAGCCCCAGCATTTT.